One sample yielded the 9 T cell receptor beta chains listed below, sequenced in a study of identifying expanded T cells in peripheral blood. Here immunoSEQ multiplex PCR was the method, and the copy in TCRdb shows in-frame clones only, minus some. There are 110,000 or so clones in the sample; about 88% occur only once, and around 8.2% lies in the top ten. The sequenced sample was blood. The receptors derive from a person aged 18 to 75 in good health.

The genes are TRBV9 and TRBJ2-5, with D tentatively TRBD1 or TRBD2 (5 bases each). CDR1 SGDLS and CDR2 YYNGEE come from the germline V gene. The CDR3 has 14 amino acids. Trimming pared 3 bases from V and 0 bases from J, leaving 9 bases between. CDR3 sequence reads: CASSGGTYQETQYF. The CDR3 coding sequence is TGTGCCAGCAGCGGGGGGACGTACCAAGAGACCCAGTACTTC.

CDR3: CASSMRGELYPGELFF. As DNA, the CDR3 is TGTGCCAGTAGTATGAGAGGGGAGTTGTACCCCGGGGAGCTGTTTTTT. J is TRBJ2-2 and V is TRBV19; D is possibly TRBD1 or TRBD2 (5 bases each). V dropped 3 bases and J dropped 6 bases, with 17 bases sitting between them. CDR1 and CDR2 from the germline V gene are LNHDA and SQIVND (reference sequence). CDR3 size: 16 residues. The full variable domain, completed using reference TRBV19 and TRBJ2-2, is DGGITQSPKYLFRKEGQNVTLSCEQNLNHDAMYWYRQDPGQGLRLIYYSQIVNDFQKGDIAEGYSVSREKKESFPLTVTSAQKNPTAFYLCASSMRGELYPGELFFGEGSRLTVL.

A remark on this clone: This sample includes further DNA sequences coding for the same CDR3. This rearrangement joins TRBV18 to TRBJ1-3; tentative D call: TRBD1 (5 bases). Trimming took 6 bases from V and 0 from J, leaving 12 bases between them. The CDR3 totals 15 residues. Per the germline V gene, CDR1 is KGHSH and CDR2 is LQKENI. DNA of the CDR3: TGTGCCAGCTCGCCGCGGGGGAGCTCTGGAAACACCATATATTTT. Translating it yields CASSPRGSSGNTIYF.

The chain carries TRBV6-5 and TRBJ2-5; possibly TRBD1 or TRBD2 for D (5 bases each). Trimming pared 4 bases from V and 1 base from J, leaving 13 bases between. The CDR3 covers 15 residues. The germline CDR1 and CDR2 sequences are MNHEY and SVGAGI. The CDR3, as DNA: TGTGCCAGCAGTTCCCTCCGGGGCTTCCAAGAGACCCAGTACTTC. Its translation is CASSSLRGFQETQYF.

This chain connects TRBV4-1 to TRBJ1-4, with D possibly matching TRBD1 (6 bases). The CDR3 length is 15 residues. Trimming cost V 2 bases and J 7 bases, with 14 bases left between them. Germline assignment: CDR1 MGHRA and CDR2 YSYEKL. The chain's CDR3 is CASSQPRGGGEKLFF. DNA of the CDR3: TGCGCCAGCAGCCAACCTCGCGGGGGCGGTGAAAAACTGTTTTTT.

On this clone itself: The germline gene is not matched at one end of the junction; a read error may be the cause. The genes are TRBV6-1 and TRBJ2-7; TRBD2 aligns across 10 bases. The germline V gene has CDR1 MNHNS and CDR2 SASEGT. The CDR3 is 18 amino acids. CDR3 sequence (DNA): TGTGCCGGCAGTGTTCCTAGCGGGAGATTAAGGCAATTGCACGAGCAGTACTTC. Protein: CAGSVPSGRLRQLHEQYF.

The rearrangement uses TRBV5-1 and TRBJ2-2; D not resolved. Germline CDR1 and CDR2: SGHRS and YFSETQ. The CDR3 is made up of 15 amino acids. V was shortened by 1 base and J by 1 base, with 8 bases between the two germline ends. The CDR3: CASSLLSGNTGELFF. The CDR3 DNA follows: TGCGCCAGCAGCTTGCTCTCAGGGAACACCGGGGAGCTGTTTTTT.

The V and J genes are TRBV6-1 and TRBJ2-2, with 11 bases that match TRBD2. With 2 bases clipped from V and 2 bases from J, the junction kept 7 bases outside the gene matches. Per the germline V gene, CDR1 is MNHNS and CDR2 is SASEGT. The CDR3 is 18 residues long. CDR3 region: CASSEFASGRRNTGELFF. Here the CDR3 DNA reads TGTGCCAGCAGTGAATTTGCTAGCGGGAGGCGAAACACCGGGGAGCTGTTTTTT.

The chain is built from TRBV19 and TRBJ2-7; 8 bases line up with TRBD2. The ends lost 3 bases at V and 0 bases at J; junction bases unmatched: 1. The V gene's germline CDR1 is LNHDA and CDR2 SQIVND (reference sequence). The CDR3 loop spans 14 amino acids. This chain's CDR3 is CASSMTSASYEQYF. The CDR3, as DNA: TGTGCCAGTAGTATGACTAGCGCCTCCTACGAGCAGTACTTC.